This T cell receptor (beta chain) was documented in a study of vaccination effects on CD4 cells after COVID-19. The CDR3 runs to 11 residues. Germline V gene sequence: CDR1 SGHNT, CDR2 YENEEA. The V and J ends lost 4 bases and 7 bases respectively, with 4 bases between them. CD4+ T cell isolation took place after 10 days of culture. The data were produced by immunoSEQ multiplex PCR, yet TCRdb's version contains in-frame clones alone and is incomplete. The sample carries 50,000 or so clones, 50% to 70% recorded once. Details on this clone: No antigen is known for it.

The material was CD4+ T cells from PBMCs cultured without peptide, obtained before COVID-19 vaccination. The rearrangement joins TRBV11-3 to TRBJ2-2, with D uncertain. This clonotype was obtained from a human donor who received a COVID-19 vaccine. The CDR3 loop reads CASSSHGELFF. As DNA, the CDR3 is TGTGCCAGCAGCTCACACGGGGAGCTGTTTTTT.